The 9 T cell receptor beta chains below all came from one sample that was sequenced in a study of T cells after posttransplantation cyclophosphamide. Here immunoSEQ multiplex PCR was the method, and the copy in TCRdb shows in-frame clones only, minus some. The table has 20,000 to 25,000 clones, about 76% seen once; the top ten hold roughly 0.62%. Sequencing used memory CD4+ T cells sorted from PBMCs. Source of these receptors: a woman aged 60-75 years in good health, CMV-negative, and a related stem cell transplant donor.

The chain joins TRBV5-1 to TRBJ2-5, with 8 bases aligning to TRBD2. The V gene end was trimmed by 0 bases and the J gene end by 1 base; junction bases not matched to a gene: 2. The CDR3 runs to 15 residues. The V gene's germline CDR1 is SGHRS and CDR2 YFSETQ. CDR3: CASSLGLAGQETQYF. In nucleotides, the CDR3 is TGCGCCAGCAGCTTGGGGCTAGCGGGCCAAGAGACCCAGTACTTC. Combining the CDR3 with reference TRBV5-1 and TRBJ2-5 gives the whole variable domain KAGVTQTPRYLIKTRGQQVTLSCSPISGHRSVSWYQQTPGQGLQFLFEYFSETQRNKGNFPGRFSGRQFSNSRSEMNVSTLELGDSALYLCASSLGLAGQETQYFGPGTRLLVL.

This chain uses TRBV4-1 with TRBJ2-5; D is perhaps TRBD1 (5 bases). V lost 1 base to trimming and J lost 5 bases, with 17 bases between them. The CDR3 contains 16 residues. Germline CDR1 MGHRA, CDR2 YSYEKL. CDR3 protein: CASSQVWQGVEETQYF. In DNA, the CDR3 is TGCGCCAGCAGCCAAGTTTGGCAGGGTGTCGAGGAGACCCAGTACTTC.

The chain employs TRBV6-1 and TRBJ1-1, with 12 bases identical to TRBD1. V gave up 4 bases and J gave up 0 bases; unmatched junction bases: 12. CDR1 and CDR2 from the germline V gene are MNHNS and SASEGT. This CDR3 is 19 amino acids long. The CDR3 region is CASSGRDRGRLLMNTEAFF. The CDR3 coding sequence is TGTGCCAGCAGTGGCCGGGACAGGGGGCGTCTATTAATGAACACTGAAGCTTTCTTT.

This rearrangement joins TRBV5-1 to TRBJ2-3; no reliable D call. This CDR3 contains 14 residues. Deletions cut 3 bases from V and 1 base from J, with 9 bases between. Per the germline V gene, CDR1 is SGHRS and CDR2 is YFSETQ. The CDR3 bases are TGCGCCAGCAGCTCCGAGCGTGGCACAGATACGCAGTATTTT. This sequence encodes CASSSERGTDTQYF.

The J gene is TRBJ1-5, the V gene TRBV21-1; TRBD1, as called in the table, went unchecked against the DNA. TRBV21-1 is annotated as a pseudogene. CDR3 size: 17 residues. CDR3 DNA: TGTGCCAGCACCAGCCACGGGACAGGGGCCTTAGGGCAGCCCCAGCATTTT. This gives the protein CASTSHGTGALGQPQHF.

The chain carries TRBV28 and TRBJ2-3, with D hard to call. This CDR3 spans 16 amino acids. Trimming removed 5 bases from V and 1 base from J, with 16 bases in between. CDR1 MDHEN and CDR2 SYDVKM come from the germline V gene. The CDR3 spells CASSPRFVSGTDTQYF. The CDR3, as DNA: TGTGCCAGCAGTCCCCGGTTCGTATCGGGCACAGATACGCAGTATTTT.

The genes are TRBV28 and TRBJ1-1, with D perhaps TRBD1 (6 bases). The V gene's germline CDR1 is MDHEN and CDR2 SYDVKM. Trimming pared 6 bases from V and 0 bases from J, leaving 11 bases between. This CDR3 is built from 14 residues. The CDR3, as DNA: TGTGCCAGCAGGGGGCAGGGGATGAACACTGAAGCTTTCTTT. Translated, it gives CASRGQGMNTEAFF.

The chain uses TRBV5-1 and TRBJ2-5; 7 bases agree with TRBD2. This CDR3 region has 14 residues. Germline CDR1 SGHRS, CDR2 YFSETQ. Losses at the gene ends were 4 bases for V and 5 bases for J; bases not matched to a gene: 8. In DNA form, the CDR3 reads TGCGCCAGCAGCAGCGGGGATAGCGGGGAGACCCAGTACTTC. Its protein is CASSSGDSGETQYF.

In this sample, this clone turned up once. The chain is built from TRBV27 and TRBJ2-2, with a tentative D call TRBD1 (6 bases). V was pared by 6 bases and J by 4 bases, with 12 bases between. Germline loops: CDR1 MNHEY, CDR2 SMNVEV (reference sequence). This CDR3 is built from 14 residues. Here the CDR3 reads CASSGQLTTGELFF. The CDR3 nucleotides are TGTGCCAGCAGCGGACAGTTAACCACCGGGGAGCTGTTTTTT.